These T cell receptor beta chains were read from a single sample in a study of cytomegalovirus exposure and HLA in healthy donors. Sequenced by immunoSEQ multiplex PCR; TCRdb stores in-frame clones only, minus some. The table lists 90,000 or so clones, 65% to 90% of them singletons. The sample taken for sequencing was PBMCs. These receptors came from a man aged 25-45 years in good health and CMV-seropositive. The CDR3 runs from the conserved cysteine through the conserved F or W. The D gene is left open where the match is weak. Some rows mark clone size as missing; the rest say once, few, many or name a class of expanded clone.

D gene: NA; V gene: TRBV6-5; clone size: NA; J gene: TRBJ2-3; CDR3 DNA: TGTGCCAGCAGTTACTCTGGTAGCAGCACAGATACGCAGTATTTT; CDR3 protein: CASSYSGSSTDTQYF
D gene: NA; V gene: TRBV30; clone size: NA; J gene: TRBJ2-2; CDR3 DNA: TGTGCCCAGGGGCTCCGCACCGGGGAGCTGTTTTTT; CDR3 protein: CAQGLRTGELFF
D gene: NA; V gene: TRBV29-1; clone size: NA; J gene: TRBJ2-5; CDR3 DNA: TGCAGCGTGGGGGGGACTAAGACAGGCCTGAGCGAGACCCAGTACTTC; CDR3 protein: CSVGGTKTGLSETQYF
D gene: TRBD2; V gene: TRBV28; clone size: NA; J gene: TRBJ2-1; CDR3 DNA: TGTGCCAGCAGTACCGTAGCGGGATTTGTCTACAATGAGCAGTTCTTC; CDR3 protein: CASSTVAGFVYNEQFF
D gene: TRBD1; V gene: TRBV14; clone size: NA; J gene: TRBJ2-7; CDR3 DNA: TGTGCCAGCAGCCATACGGTTGGGCAGGGGGCTTACGAGCAGTACTTC; CDR3 protein: CASSHTVGQGAYEQYF
D gene: NA; V gene: TRBV25-1; clone size: NA; J gene: TRBJ1-2; CDR3 DNA: TGTGCCAGCAGTCAAGGGGTGCCAGCTAACTATGGCTACACCTTC; CDR3 protein: CASSQGVPANYGYTF
D gene: TRBD2; V gene: TRBV2; clone size: NA; J gene: TRBJ2-5; CDR3 DNA: TGTGCCAGCAGTGAAACTAGCGGTGTCGGAGAGACCCAGTACTTC; CDR3 protein: CASSETSGVGETQYF
D gene: NA; V gene: TRBV10-2; clone size: NA; J gene: TRBJ2-7; CDR3 DNA: TGCGCCAGCAGAGGGGCGGCCTACGAGCAGTACTTC; CDR3 protein: CASRGAAYEQYF
D gene: TRBD2; V gene: TRBV27; clone size: NA; J gene: TRBJ2-1; CDR3 DNA: TGTGCCAGCGTTCTCCGGGCGGGAGGGGGTGAGCAGTTCTTC; CDR3 protein: CASVLRAGGGEQFF
D gene: NA; V gene: TRBV7-9; clone size: NA; J gene: TRBJ1-2; CDR3 DNA: TGTGCCAGCAGCTTAGGTCGAGAGGGCCCTCCGAACTATGGCTACACCTTC; CDR3 protein: CASSLGREGPPNYGYTF
D gene: TRBD1; V gene: TRBV18; clone size: NA; J gene: TRBJ2-7; CDR3 DNA: TGTGCCAGCTCACCCCCGGACAGGGTCTACGAGCAGTACTTC; CDR3 protein: CASSPPDRVYEQYF
D gene: TRBD1; V gene: TRBV5-1; clone size: NA; J gene: TRBJ1-2; CDR3 DNA: TGCGCCAGCAGCCAAAGCGGACAGGCGTCTAACTATGGCTACACCTTC; CDR3 protein: CASSQSGQASNYGYTF
D gene: TRBD1; V gene: TRBV2; clone size: NA; J gene: TRBJ1-1; CDR3 DNA: TGTGCCAGCTCTGGAGGGACAGTGAACACTGAAGCTTTCTTT; CDR3 protein: CASSGGTVNTEAFF
D gene: TRBD2; V gene: TRBV28; clone size: NA; J gene: TRBJ2-4; CDR3 DNA: TGTGCCAGCAGTCTCGTAACTAGCGGAATAGCCAAAAACATTCAGTACTTC; CDR3 protein: CASSLVTSGIAKNIQYF
D gene: NA; V gene: TRBV30; clone size: NA; J gene: TRBJ1-1; CDR3 DNA: TGTGCCTTGGTTTGGGACATGAACACTGAAGCTTTCTTT; CDR3 protein: CALVWDMNTEAFF
D gene: NA; V gene: TRBV11-2; clone size: once; J gene: TRBJ2-5; CDR3 DNA: TGTGCCAGCAGCCTTGCAATAACAGGGGAGACCCAGTACTTC; CDR3 protein: CASSLAITGETQYF
D gene: NA; V gene: TRBV7-2; clone size: NA; J gene: TRBJ2-2; CDR3 DNA: TGTGCCAGCAGCTTAGCGGGAGGCCAGGCCGGGGAGCTGTTTTTT; CDR3 protein: CASSLAGGQAGELFF
D gene: TRBD2; V gene: TRBV4-3; clone size: NA; J gene: TRBJ2-3; CDR3 DNA: TGCGCCAGCAGCCAAGTTCTGAGCGGGAGAGGAGATACGCAGTATTTT; CDR3 protein: CASSQVLSGRGDTQYF
D gene: TRBD2; V gene: TRBV7-2; clone size: NA; J gene: TRBJ2-7; CDR3 DNA: TGTGCCAGCAGCTGGAGGACTAGCGGGGGGGCGGGATACGAGCAGTACTTC; CDR3 protein: CASSWRTSGGAGYEQYF
D gene: TRBD1; V gene: TRBV18; clone size: NA; J gene: TRBJ1-6; CDR3 DNA: TGTGCCAGCTCATACACAGGGGCAGACTATAATTCACCCCTCCACTTT; CDR3 protein: CASSYTGADYNSPLHF
D gene: NA; V gene: TRBV19; clone size: NA; J gene: TRBJ1-5; CDR3 DNA: TGTGCCAGTAGTAGCAGGGAGGGCAATCAGCCCCAGCATTTT; CDR3 protein: CASSSREGNQPQHF
D gene: NA; V gene: TRBV7-9; clone size: NA; J gene: TRBJ1-1; CDR3 DNA: TGTGCCAGCAGCTTAGCAGGGGGGAACACTGAAGCTTTCTTT; CDR3 protein: CASSLAGGNTEAFF
D gene: NA; V gene: TRBV2; clone size: NA; J gene: TRBJ1-2; CDR3 DNA: TGTGCCAGCAGCCCGGGTCGGGACTATGGCTACACCTTC; CDR3 protein: CASSPGRDYGYTF
D gene: TRBD2; V gene: TRBV27; clone size: NA; J gene: TRBJ2-1; CDR3 DNA: TGTGCCAGCAGTACGACTAGCGGAGCATACAATGAGCAGTTCTTC; CDR3 protein: CASSTTSGAYNEQFF
D gene: TRBD1; V gene: TRBV5-1; clone size: NA; J gene: TRBJ2-7; CDR3 DNA: TGCGCCAGCAGCTTAGACAGGGGGCACTACGAGCAGTACTTC; CDR3 protein: CASSLDRGHYEQYF
D gene: TRBD1; V gene: TRBV28; clone size: NA; J gene: TRBJ1-1; CDR3 DNA: TGTGCCAGCACCGAGGGGGCTGGAGCTTTCTTT; CDR3 protein: CASTEGAGAFF
D gene: NA; V gene: TRBV2; clone size: NA; J gene: TRBJ2-3; CDR3 DNA: TGTGCCAGCAGAACAACAGACATAGGCACAGATACGCAGTATTTT; CDR3 protein: CASRTTDIGTDTQYF
D gene: NA; V gene: TRBV5-4; clone size: NA; J gene: TRBJ1-1; CDR3 DNA: TGTGCCAGCAGCTTGGCGACTGAAGCTTTCTTT; CDR3 protein: CASSLATEAFF
D gene: TRBD1; V gene: TRBV6-6; clone size: NA; J gene: TRBJ1-2; CDR3 DNA: TGTGCCAGCCGAGACAGGGTAGATTATGGCTACACCTTC; CDR3 protein: CASRDRVDYGYTF
D gene: NA; V gene: TRBV7-6; clone size: NA; J gene: TRBJ1-2; CDR3 DNA: TGTGCCAGCAGCCCCACAGGACCTCTGGACTATGGCTACACCTTC; CDR3 protein: CASSPTGPLDYGYTF
D gene: TRBD2; V gene: TRBV5-1; clone size: NA; J gene: TRBJ2-1; CDR3 DNA: TGCGCCAGCAGCTTGAGGGCTAGCGGGAATGAGCAGTTCTTC; CDR3 protein: CASSLRASGNEQFF
D gene: NA; V gene: TRBV6-6; clone size: few; J gene: TRBJ1-1; CDR3 DNA: TGTGCCAGCAGACCTACAGGGAACACTGAAGCTTTCTTT; CDR3 protein: CASRPTGNTEAFF
D gene: TRBD2; V gene: TRBV7-8; clone size: NA; J gene: TRBJ2-1; CDR3 DNA: TGTGCCAGCAGCAAGGGGATCCGGGGTGCCGACTCTAGCGGTGAGCAGTTCTTC; CDR3 protein: CASSKGIRGADSSGEQFF
D gene: TRBD1; V gene: TRBV6-5; clone size: NA; J gene: TRBJ2-3; CDR3 DNA: TGTGCCACCCGACAGGGGCGGGCAGATACGCAGTATTTT; CDR3 protein: CATRQGRADTQYF
D gene: TRBD1; V gene: TRBV30; clone size: NA; J gene: TRBJ2-7; CDR3 DNA: TGTGCCTGGAATTCCGGACAGGGGCCGTCCTACGAGCAGTACTTC; CDR3 protein: CAWNSGQGPSYEQYF
D gene: TRBD2; V gene: TRBV27; clone size: NA; J gene: TRBJ2-1; CDR3 DNA: TGTGCCAGCACCCAACTAGCGGGAGGGTACAATGAGCAGTTCTTC; CDR3 protein: CASTQLAGGYNEQFF
D gene: TRBD1; V gene: TRBV6-5; clone size: NA; J gene: TRBJ1-4; CDR3 DNA: TGTGCCAGCAGTTACGGACAGGGGGGCCGGGGACTGTTTTTT; CDR3 protein: CASSYGQGGRGLFF
D gene: NA; V gene: TRBV6-5; clone size: NA; J gene: TRBJ1-4; CDR3 DNA: TGTGCCAGCAGTTACTACCGGGATGAAAAACTGTTTTTT; CDR3 protein: CASSYYRDEKLFF
D gene: TRBD2; V gene: TRBV10-2; clone size: NA; J gene: TRBJ2-5; CDR3 DNA: TGCGCCACCTTAGGACTAGCGGGAGTTCAGACCCAGTACTTC; CDR3 protein: CATLGLAGVQTQYF
D gene: NA; V gene: TRBV29-1; clone size: NA; J gene: TRBJ1-1; CDR3 DNA: TGCAGCGTTGAAATACAGGAGAACACTGAAGCTTTCTTT; CDR3 protein: CSVEIQENTEAFF
D gene: TRBD2; V gene: TRBV7-2; clone size: once; J gene: TRBJ2-3; CDR3 DNA: TGTGCCAGCAGCTTAATCCCCCTTAGCGGGGTTAGCACAGATACGCAGTATTTT; CDR3 protein: CASSLIPLSGVSTDTQYF
D gene: NA; V gene: TRBV30; clone size: NA; J gene: TRBJ2-2; CDR3 DNA: TGTGCCTGGAGTGTCGACACCGGGGAGCTGTTTTTT; CDR3 protein: CAWSVDTGELFF
D gene: TRBD2; V gene: TRBV27; clone size: NA; J gene: TRBJ2-1; CDR3 DNA: TGTGCCAGCAGTTTCGGCGGGAGCTCCTACAATGAGCAGTTCTTC; CDR3 protein: CASSFGGSSYNEQFF
D gene: TRBD1; V gene: TRBV28; clone size: NA; J gene: TRBJ2-3; CDR3 DNA: TGTGCCAGCAGTAGCAGGGGGCCCCGGAGAGATACGCAGTATTTT; CDR3 protein: CASSSRGPRRDTQYF
D gene: NA; V gene: TRBV7-8; clone size: NA; J gene: TRBJ1-1; CDR3 DNA: TGTGCCAGCAGCTTAGACCCCAGAAAATTGAACACTGAAGCTTTCTTT; CDR3 protein: CASSLDPRKLNTEAFF
D gene: TRBD1; V gene: TRBV27; clone size: NA; J gene: TRBJ2-4; CDR3 DNA: TGTGCCAGCAGTTTAGGGACAGGGTACATTCAGTACTTC; CDR3 protein: CASSLGTGYIQYF
D gene: TRBD2; V gene: TRBV30; clone size: NA; J gene: TRBJ2-7; CDR3 DNA: TGTGCCTGGGCGAGGACTAGCGGGAGCGCGGAGAGCTACGAGCAGTACTTC; CDR3 protein: CAWARTSGSAESYEQYF
D gene: TRBD1; V gene: TRBV25-1; clone size: NA; J gene: TRBJ2-7; CDR3 DNA: TGTGCCAGCAGTGCGGGACAGGGTCTCTTAGACTCCTACGAGCAGTACTTC; CDR3 protein: CASSAGQGLLDSYEQYF
D gene: TRBD2; V gene: TRBV7-8; clone size: once; J gene: TRBJ2-2; CDR3 DNA: TGTGCCAGCAGCTCCACTAGCGGGAGTGGCGGGGAGCTGTTTTTT; CDR3 protein: CASSSTSGSGGELFF
D gene: TRBD1; V gene: TRBV6-5; clone size: NA; J gene: TRBJ1-1; CDR3 DNA: TGTGCCAGCACCGACAGGGGGGCGACAGGAGCTTTCTTT; CDR3 protein: CASTDRGATGAFF
D gene: TRBD2; V gene: TRBV9; clone size: NA; J gene: TRBJ2-5; CDR3 DNA: TGTGCCAGCAGCGTAGCGGCTAGCGGCCAAGAGACCCAGTACTTC; CDR3 protein: CASSVAASGQETQYF
D gene: TRBD2; V gene: TRBV5-4; clone size: NA; J gene: TRBJ2-7; CDR3 DNA: TGTGCCAGCAGCCGGAATGGACTAGACTACGAGCAGTACTTC; CDR3 protein: CASSRNGLDYEQYF
D gene: NA; V gene: TRBV6-1; clone size: NA; J gene: TRBJ2-2; CDR3 DNA: TGTGCCAGCAGTGGGACAGCTAACACCGGGGAGCTGTTTTTT; CDR3 protein: CASSGTANTGELFF